What follows describes a single TCR beta chain. It lacks a known antigen. Qualities for individual bases were not recorded, and no much larger clone is one base off. Taken from the germline V gene, the CDR1 and CDR2 loops are MNHEY and SVGAGI. Germline trimming amounts to 6 bases on V and 2 bases on J, with 4 as the count of junction bases outside the gene matches. Taken from cysteine to phenylalanine, the CDR3 has 13 residues. The sequence is cut down to CDR3 DNA, 39 bases in frame from base 1. The data originate from a study of blood T cell repertoires in COVID-19 (dated by TCRdb to 2020 to 2022). Study-wide context: The collaborator samples originated in the United States, Italy and Spain and spanned the acute and convalescent phases of COVID-19. The prospective study material was composed of cDNA or gDNA derived from T cells, B-cell-depleted T cells, or PBMCs. Deeply sampled blood TCRbeta repertoires from subjects exposed to, actively infected with, or recovered from COVID-19 were included in the dataset. The repertoires were released in a freely available public database intended as a resource for research on the immune response to SARS-CoV-2. Samples came from the ongoing ImmuneRACE study (first 160 participants) plus 1,254 subjects from 6 global collaborators. Sample metadata almost always included a de-identified subject ID, COVID-19 status, age in years and sex. HLA class I and class II types, where available, came from metadata supplied by the sample provider rather than from assay-based typing.

Study-wide conclusions, independent of this receptor: How much clinical and demographic metadata was included differed by source and by participant, and the metadata was provided uncurated.

TCRbeta CDR3 regions were amplified from genomic DNA using the immunoSEQ Assay, a bias-controlled multiplex PCR. The original pipeline was this. The number of nucleated cells in each sample was estimated from the amplification of reference gene primers within the assay. To quantify the absolute abundance of each unique TCRbeta CDR3 rearrangement, sequence reads were collapsed and filtered. For each sample, productive Simpson clonality was calculated as the square root of Simpson's diversity index over productive rearrangements. As stored in TCRdb, this immuneACCESS dataset retains in-frame rearrangements with V and J assigned. A fraction of the clones does not appear; measured against another copy, unresolved V genes explain less than half of the discrepancy, and the remainder lacks a known reason. The D gene and trimming were derived from the DNA, and the V and J assignments and clone size from that table. Recorded for this sample are roughly 97,000 clones; roughly 90% of them occurred a single time. Approximately 5.6% of the sample rests with the top ten.

Collaborating institutions collected whole blood in K2EDTA tubes following their own protocols. For TCRbeta analysis, collaborators shipped samples as frozen whole blood, isolated PBMCs, or DNA extracted from either of those sample types. The source of this sequence is a human donor in a cohort sampled during active COVID-19. The sequenced sample was peripheral blood. Here the chain combines TRBV6-5 and TRBJ2-7; 7 middle bases align to TRBD1. CDR3 sequence: CASRTGLAYEQYF. The DNA sequence is given as TGTGCCAGCAGGACAGGGTTAGCCTACGAGCAGTACTTC.